Listed here is a single TCR beta chain. V shed 6 bases and J 5 bases; nucleotides not matched to a gene: 9. This CDR3 region has 14 residues. Germline CDR1 reads MNHEY; CDR2 reads SMNVEV (reference sequence). This specimen comes from a study of blood T cell repertoires in COVID-19. At the level of the study: Collection of acute and convalescent COVID-19 samples took place in the United States, Italy and Spain. PBMCs, B-cell-depleted T cells, or T cells were the source of the cDNA or gDNA that made up the material.

Libraries were prepared by immunoSEQ multiplex PCR; TCRdb keeps only in-frame clonotypes and omits some of them. The sample contains about 140,000 clones, more than 75% of which appear only once. The source of this sequence is a woman older than 75 with acute or convalescent COVID-19. The specimen sequenced was peripheral blood. The V and J genes are TRBV27 and TRBJ1-2, with 7 nucleotides matching TRBD1. CDR3 region: CASSRTPGQYGYTF. CDR3 DNA sequence: TGTGCCAGCAGCCGCACCCCGGGACAGTATGGCTACACCTTC.